The TCR beta chain under discussion was sequenced for a study of cytomegalovirus exposure and HLA in healthy donors. Trimming stripped 3 bases from V and 0 bases from J, with 16 bases between. The CDR3 contains 17 residues. CDR1 MGHRA and CDR2 YSYEKL come from the germline V gene. This clone was observed once. Generated by immunoSEQ multiplex PCR, the TCRdb table keeps only in-frame clones and is missing some. The profile shows some 150,000 clones, 94% of them singletons. This receptor was obtained from a man younger than 35 in good health and CMV-seropositive. This chain joins TRBV4-1 and TRBJ2-3; weak D call: TRBD1 (6 bases). Material for sequencing was PBMCs. CDR3 sequence: CASSQRFGQRSTDTQYF. CDR3 nucleotides: TGCGCCAGCAGCCAGCGTTTTGGACAGCGTAGCACAGATACGCAGTATTTT.